This is a list of T cell receptor beta chains from one sample in a study of blood T cells in healthy people across ages. MiXCR, run by TCRdb on the 5' RACE reads, gives a single entry per CDR3 protein. Counted here are some 1.4 million distinct CDR3 sequences, around two fifths occurring once; the ten biggest clones make up 7.9%. Sequenced: blood. The receptors derive from a woman younger than 30 in good health. The CDR3 runs from the conserved cysteine through the conserved F or W. The D gene is left open where the match is weak. Clone size is stated in some rows and not others, as once, few, many or a class when expanded.

CDR3 length	V gene	J gene	D gene	clone size	CDR3 protein	CDR3 DNA
12	TRBV12-3/TRBV12-4	TRBJ2-4	-	few	CASRSGGGEQYF	TGTGCCAGCAGATCCGGGGGTGGAGAGCAGTACTTC
13	TRBV24-1	TRBJ1-1	-	-	CATSDPMVPEAFF	TGTGCCACCAGTGATCCGATGGTTCCCGAAGCTTTCTTT
16	TRBV5-1	TRBJ2-7	TRBD1	-	CASSLAPGQELNVQYF	TGCGCCAGCAGCTTGGCCCCGGGACAGGAACTTAATGTGCAGTACTTC
18	TRBV10-3	TRBJ2-4	-	few	CAISESIGGLPLKNIQYF	TGTGCCATCAGTGAGTCGATCGGTGGCTTACCCCTCAAAAACATTCAGTACTTC
15	TRBV6-1	TRBJ1-5	TRBD1	-	CASRTSGTVNQPQHF	TGTGCCAGCAGAACATCCGGGACAGTCAATCAGCCCCAGCATTTT
15	TRBV9	TRBJ1-1	-	-	CASSSQPTVATEAFF	TGTGCCAGCAGCTCTCAACCCACTGTAGCCACTGAAGCTTTCTTT
14	TRBV11-3	TRBJ2-3	-	few	CASSLGSVRDTQYF	TGTGCCAGCAGCTTAGGGTCGGTGAGGGATACGCAGTATTTT
18	TRBV5-6	TRBJ2-6	-	once	CASSLQTGALSGANVLTF	TGTGCCAGCAGCTTGCAGACGGGGGCACTCTCTGGGGCCAACGTCCTGACTTTC
14	TRBV6-5	TRBJ2-3	-	-	CAGSTGSPRDTQYF	TGTGCCGGCAGTACAGGGAGTCCACGAGATACGCAGTATTTT
15	TRBV27	TRBJ2-6	TRBD2	few	CASTPRGGIPNVLTF	TGTGCCAGCACTCCTCGGGGGGGCATACCCAACGTCCTGACTTTC
15	TRBV3-1	TRBJ2-7	TRBD2	-	CASRETSGSRTEQYF	TGTGCCAGCAGAGAGACTAGCGGGAGTCGGACCGAGCAGTACTTC
11	TRBV11-2	TRBJ2-1	-	-	CASSHGQRRFF	TGTGCCAGCAGTCACGGGCAGAGACGGTTCTTC
15	TRBV2	TRBJ2-3	TRBD2	-	CASSRGGAQGGTQYF	TGTGCCAGCAGTCGCGGGGGGGCCCAGGGTGGTACGCAGTATTTT
14	TRBV5-1	TRBJ2-3	-	-	CASSLAERTDTQYF	TGCGCCAGCAGCTTGGCCGAACGGACAGATACGCAGTATTTT
17	TRBV12-3/TRBV12-4	TRBJ2-5	TRBD2	-	CASTILAGVGLAETQYF	TGTGCCAGCACCATCTTAGCGGGAGTCGGGCTCGCAGAGACCCAGTACTTC
13	TRBV11-2	TRBJ2-6	-	once	CASSPGTANVLTF	TGTGCCAGCAGCCCAGGGACAGCCAACGTCCTGACTTTC
16	TRBV5-1	TRBJ2-5	TRBD1	-	CASSQSYGTGTLGQYF	TGCGCCAGCAGCCAAAGTTACGGGACAGGGACCCTGGGGCAGTACTTC
14	TRBV6-1	TRBJ1-2	-	few	CASSGGLLGNGYTF	TGTGCCAGCAGCGGGGGCCTGCTCGGGAATGGCTACACCTTC
15	TRBV4-1	TRBJ1-6	-	-	CASSQERQGYSPLHF	TGCGCCAGCAGCCAAGAGAGGCAGGGTTATTCACCCCTCCACTTT
14	TRBV5-4	TRBJ1-1	TRBD1	-	CASSLDPGQAEAFF	TGTGCCAGCAGCTTGGACCCGGGACAGGCGGAAGCTTTCTTT
15	TRBV24-1	TRBJ2-1	-	-	CATSDSGMYEDEQFF	TGTGCCACCAGTGATTCCGGGATGTACGAGGATGAGCAGTTCTTC
14	TRBV7-2	TRBJ1-2	-	-	CASSHGLLVYGYTF	TGTGCCAGCAGCCATGGACTGCTGGTTTATGGCTACACCTTC
14	TRBV6-2/TRBV6-3	TRBJ2-3	-	few	CASIRGREVDTQYF	TGTGCCAGCATACGGGGCAGGGAAGTGGATACGCAGTATTTT
15	TRBV5-1	TRBJ2-3	-	few	CASSTRGPTTDTQYF	TGCGCCAGCAGCACCAGGGGACCTACCACAGATACGCAGTATTTT
13	TRBV29-1	TRBJ2-3	-	-	CSATPGGTDTQYF	TGCAGCGCAACACCGGGGGGCACAGATACGCAGTATTTT
15	TRBV7-9	TRBJ2-5	-	-	CASSLERTGQETQYF	TGTGCCAGCAGCTTAGAACGGACGGGGCAAGAGACCCAGTACTTC
14	TRBV9	TRBJ2-1	-	few	CASSVEGGVNEQFF	TGTGCCAGCAGCGTAGAGGGGGGGGTGAATGAGCAGTTCTTC
16	TRBV15	TRBJ2-7	-	few	CATSNILGTGTYEQYF	TGTGCCACCAGCAATATACTTGGGACTGGAACCTACGAGCAGTACTTC
18	TRBV14	TRBJ2-5	TRBD2	-	CASRPGGTSGPAGETQYF	TGTGCCAGCAGACCTGGGGGGACTAGCGGTCCAGCAGGGGAGACCCAGTACTTC
15	TRBV25-1	TRBJ2-3	-	few	CASSGGRTAGDTQYF	TGTGCCAGCAGTGGGGGGCGGACGGCGGGAGATACGCAGTATTTT
14	TRBV6-5	TRBJ2-7	-	-	CASSYSSVYNEQYF	TGTGCCAGCAGTTACTCTAGCGTCTACAATGAGCAGTACTTC
13	TRBV10-3	TRBJ1-5	TRBD1	-	CAIRQGAEQPQHF	TGTGCCATCAGACAGGGGGCTGAGCAGCCCCAGCATTTT
15	TRBV12-3/TRBV12-4	TRBJ2-1	TRBD1	-	CASSFGDRGQGEQFF	TGTGCCAGCAGTTTCGGGGACAGGGGGCAGGGTGAGCAGTTCTTC
16	TRBV14	TRBJ1-2	TRBD1	few	CASSPVGQAPNYGYTF	TGTGCCAGCAGCCCTGTGGGACAGGCCCCTAACTATGGCTACACCTTC
13	TRBV10-3	TRBJ2-7	TRBD1	many	CAIRDRGGDEQYF	TGTGCCATCAGGGACAGGGGAGGGGACGAGCAGTACTTC
16	TRBV29-1	TRBJ1-2	-	-	CSVEDLGIRGVGGYTF	TGCAGCGTTGAAGATCTGGGGATTAGAGGAGTGGGTGGCTACACCTTC
16	TRBV9	TRBJ2-3	-	-	CASSATSPSDTDTQYF	TGTGCCAGCAGCGCAACGTCCCCCTCCGACACAGATACGCAGTATTTT
13	TRBV10-3	TRBJ2-7	TRBD1	-	CATGTGVKDEQYF	TGTGCCACCGGGACAGGGGTAAAGGACGAGCAGTACTTC
13	TRBV20-1	TRBJ2-1	-	-	CSAPHTGRNEQFF	TGCAGTGCGCCGCACACAGGGCGCAATGAGCAGTTCTTC
15	TRBV25-1	TRBJ1-2	-	-	CASSEYFQGTYGYTF	TGTGCCAGCAGTGAATATTTCCAGGGGACCTATGGATACACCTTC
13	TRBV29-1	TRBJ2-1	-	-	CSVTRGLYNEQFF	TGCAGCGTTACCAGGGGTTTATACAATGAGCAGTTCTTC
13	TRBV6-1	TRBJ2-5	-	few	CASSGTVQETQYF	TGTGCCAGCAGTGGGACAGTACAAGAGACCCAGTACTTC
16	TRBV20-1	TRBJ1-4	-	-	CSARSIEASTNEKLFF	TGCAGTGCTAGATCGATTGAGGCCTCAACTAATGAAAAACTGTTTTTT